Below, one TCR beta chain is given with its context. Its target is not known. Time point reported: week 47, end of study. In every dose of vaccine, 300 ug of mutant IDH1 20-mer peptide was given alongside topical imiquimod. The source of the sample is a study of a mutant IDH1 vaccine in newly diagnosed glioma. About the study: Antecedent treatment encompassed radiotherapy, temozolomide, or their combination; the majority received both.

TCRdb's copy holds only in-frame clones and misses some; the assay was immunoSEQ multiplex PCR. The profile covers approximately 50,000 clones, with under 85% appearing a single time and 3.2% taken by the ten largest. This clonotype originated in a woman in her fifties or sixties with glioma. The sample was PBMCs, taken from a glioma patient whose treatment included an IDH1 peptide vaccine.

In nucleotides, the CDR3 is TGTGCCAGCAGTCCGTGGTCCTACGAGCAGTACTTC. It translates to CASSPWSYEQYF. The gene calls are TRBV2 and TRBJ2-7; no reliable D call. The germline V gene has CDR1 SNHLY and CDR2 FYNNEI. The CDR3 covers 12 residues. V lost 5 bases, J lost 1 base, and 6 bases lay in between.